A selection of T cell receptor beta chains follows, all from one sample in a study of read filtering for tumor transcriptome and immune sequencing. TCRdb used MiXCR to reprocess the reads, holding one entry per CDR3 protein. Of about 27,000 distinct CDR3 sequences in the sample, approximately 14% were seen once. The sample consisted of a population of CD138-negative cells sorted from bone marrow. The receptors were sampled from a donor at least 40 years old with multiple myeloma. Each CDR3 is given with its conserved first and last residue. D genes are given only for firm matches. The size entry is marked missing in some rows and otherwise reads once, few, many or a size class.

DNA: TGCAGTGCTAGCTCGCCCCTAGCGGGCCATTACAATGAGCAGTTCTTC; CDR3: CSASSPLAGHYNEQFF; V: TRBV20-1; J: TRBJ2-1; D: TRBD2; size: medium-sized
DNA: TGCGCCAGCAGCCAACTGGACAGGTCTAGCACAGATACGCAGTATTTT; CDR3: CASSQLDRSSTDTQYF; V: TRBV23-1; J: TRBJ2-3; D: TRBD1; size: many
DNA: TGTGCCAGCAGACCGTCGGGGGACAGGGGGAGGTACGAGCAGTACTTC; CDR3: CASRPSGDRGRYEQYF; V: TRBV28; J: TRBJ2-7; D: TRBD1; size: many
DNA: TGTGCCATCAGGGACTCACCGGGGGCGCAGTATTTT; CDR3: CAIRDSPGAQYF; V: TRBV10-3; J: TRBJ2-3; D: -; size: many
DNA: TGTGCCAGCAGCCCGAGGGCTAGCGGGATCCACGAGCAGTACTTC; CDR3: CASSPRASGIHEQYF; V: TRBV11-2; J: TRBJ2-7; D: TRBD2; size: -
DNA: TGTGCCAGCAGACACGAGACTAGTTTGCGGAGGGGCGAGCAGTACTTC; CDR3: CASRHETSLRRGEQYF; V: TRBV2; J: TRBJ2-7; D: -; size: -
DNA: TGTGCCAGCAGCGTGAGATCTAGCACAGATACGCAGTATTTT; CDR3: CASSVRSSTDTQYF; V: TRBV9; J: TRBJ2-3; D: -; size: many
DNA: TGTGCCAGCAGCTTGGTCTGGGACAGCTACGAGCAGTACTTC; CDR3: CASSLVWDSYEQYF; V: TRBV5-8; J: TRBJ2-7; D: TRBD1; size: many
DNA: TGTGCCAGCAGTGCGTCGGCTGGACAGGGATACAATGAGCAGTTCTTC; CDR3: CASSASAGQGYNEQFF; V: TRBV6-1; J: TRBJ2-1; D: TRBD1; size: medium-sized
DNA: TGTGCCAGCATTAAGGGTAATGAGCAGTTCTTC; CDR3: CASIKGNEQFF; V: TRBV2; J: TRBJ2-1; D: -; size: many
DNA: TGTGCCAGCAGCTTTCGACGGATGAACACTGAAGCTTTCTTT; CDR3: CASSFRRMNTEAFF; V: TRBV5-6; J: TRBJ1-1; D: -; size: many
DNA: TGTGCCAGCTCCACTCCATACCCTTATGGCTACACCTTC; CDR3: CASSTPYPYGYTF; V: TRBV28; J: TRBJ1-2; D: -; size: many
DNA: TGTGCCAGCGGGACTACCGAGGGGTACACTGAAGCTTTCTTT; CDR3: CASGTTEGYTEAFF; V: TRBV6-6; J: TRBJ1-1; D: -; size: many
DNA: TGTGCCAGCAGTCCACGGACTAGTGGTTACGAGCAGTACTTC; CDR3: CASSPRTSGYEQYF; V: TRBV27; J: TRBJ2-7; D: TRBD2; size: many
DNA: TGTGCCAGCAGTTCCTATCACCCCTACACAGATACGCAGTATTTT; CDR3: CASSSYHPYTDTQYF; V: TRBV6-5; J: TRBJ2-3; D: -; size: many
DNA: TGTGCCGGTTCCGACACCTTGAACACTGAAGCTTTCTTT; CDR3: CAGSDTLNTEAFF; V: TRBV6-2/TRBV6-3; J: TRBJ1-1; D: -; size: many
DNA: TGTGCCAGCAGTGAGGAGTTGGGGGGATACAATGAGCAGTTCTTC; CDR3: CASSEELGGYNEQFF; V: TRBV2; J: TRBJ2-1; D: -; size: many
DNA: TGCGCCAGCAGCCACCCGGGACAGGGGCTCTACGAGCAGTACTTC; CDR3: CASSHPGQGLYEQYF; V: TRBV4-1; J: TRBJ2-7; D: TRBD1; size: many
DNA: TGCAGCGCCCACAGGGGAGGCACTGAAGCTTTCTTT; CDR3: CSAHRGGTEAFF; V: TRBV29-1; J: TRBJ1-1; D: TRBD1; size: many
DNA: TGTGCCAGCAGCCCCACTAGCGGGAAAAACACCGGGGAGCTGTTTTTT; CDR3: CASSPTSGKNTGELFF; V: TRBV5-5; J: TRBJ2-2; D: TRBD2; size: many
DNA: TGCGCCAGCAGCTTCGATCCAGGGCTGAACACTGAAGCTTTCTTT; CDR3: CASSFDPGLNTEAFF; V: TRBV5-1; J: TRBJ1-1; D: -; size: many
DNA: TGTGCCTGCAGTTATCCCCCTGGAGGGACCCAGTACTTC; CDR3: CACSYPPGGTQYF; V: TRBV6-2/TRBV6-3; J: TRBJ2-5; D: -; size: few
DNA: TGTGCCACGTCCGTGGACAGGGGGAACACTGAAGCTTTCTTT; CDR3: CATSVDRGNTEAFF; V: TRBV18; J: TRBJ1-1; D: TRBD1; size: -
DNA: TGTGCCACCAGTGATTTGACAGGGAACACTGAAGCTTTCTTT; CDR3: CATSDLTGNTEAFF; V: TRBV24-1; J: TRBJ1-1; D: -; size: few
DNA: TGCAGCGTTGGGGTGGACAGCCGGAGGCGATTCTTC; CDR3: CSVGVDSRRRFF; V: TRBV29-1; J: TRBJ2-1; D: -; size: many
DNA: TGTGCCAGCAGCTTCCCATACGATAATGAAAAACTGTTTTTT; CDR3: CASSFPYDNEKLFF; V: TRBV7-9; J: TRBJ1-4; D: -; size: many
DNA: TGTGCCAGCAGTGGGCCGGTCAGAGTCGCCTACGAGCAGTACTTC; CDR3: CASSGPVRVAYEQYF; V: TRBV6-1; J: TRBJ2-7; D: -; size: many
DNA: TGTGCCTGGAGCCCGGGACTAGCGGCCACAGATACGCAGTATTTT; CDR3: CAWSPGLAATDTQYF; V: TRBV30; J: TRBJ2-3; D: TRBD2; size: -